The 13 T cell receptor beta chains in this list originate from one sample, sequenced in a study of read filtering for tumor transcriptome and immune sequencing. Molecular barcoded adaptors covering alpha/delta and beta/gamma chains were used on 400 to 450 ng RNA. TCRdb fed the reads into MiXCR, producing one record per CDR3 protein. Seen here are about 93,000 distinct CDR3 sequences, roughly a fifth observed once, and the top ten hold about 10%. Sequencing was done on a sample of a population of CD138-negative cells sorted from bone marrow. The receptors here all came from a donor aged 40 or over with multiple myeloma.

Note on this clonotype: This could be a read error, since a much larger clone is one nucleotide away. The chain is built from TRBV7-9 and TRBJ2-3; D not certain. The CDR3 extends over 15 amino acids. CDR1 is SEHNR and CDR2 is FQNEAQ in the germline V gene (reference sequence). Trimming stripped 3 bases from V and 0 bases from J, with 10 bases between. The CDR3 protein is CASSLVPDSTDTQYF. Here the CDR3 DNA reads TGTGCCAGCAGCTTGGTTCCGGATAGCACAGATACGCAGTATTTT.

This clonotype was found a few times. Here the CDR3 reads CSVEGVAGLDTGELFF. In nucleotides, the CDR3 is TGCAGCGTTGAAGGGGTAGCAGGGCTTGACACCGGGGAGCTGTTTTTT. The genes are TRBV29-1 and TRBJ2-2; TRBD1 is a possible D gene (5 bases). Trimming removed 1 base at V and 3 bases at J, with 15 bases between. The CDR3 runs 16 residues. Germline assignment: CDR1 SQVTM and CDR2 ANQGSEA.

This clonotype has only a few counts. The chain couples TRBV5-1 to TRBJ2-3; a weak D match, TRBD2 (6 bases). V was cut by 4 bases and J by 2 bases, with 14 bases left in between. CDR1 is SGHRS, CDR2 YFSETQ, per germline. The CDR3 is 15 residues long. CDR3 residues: CASSPLAPITDTQYF. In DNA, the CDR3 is TGCGCCAGCAGCCCTCTAGCGCCTATCACAGATACGCAGTATTTT.

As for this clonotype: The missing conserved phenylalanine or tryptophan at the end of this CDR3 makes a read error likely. CDR3 sequence reads: CASSPARDREAFI. In DNA form, the CDR3 reads TGTGCCAGCTCACCGGCCCGGGACAGGGAAGCTTTCATT. This rearrangement joins TRBV18 to TRBJ1-1, with TRBD1 identical over 8 bases. With V trimmed by 3 bases and J by 8 bases, 5 bases remained unmatched. The V gene's germline CDR1 is KGHSH and CDR2 LQKENI. CDR3 length: 13 residues.

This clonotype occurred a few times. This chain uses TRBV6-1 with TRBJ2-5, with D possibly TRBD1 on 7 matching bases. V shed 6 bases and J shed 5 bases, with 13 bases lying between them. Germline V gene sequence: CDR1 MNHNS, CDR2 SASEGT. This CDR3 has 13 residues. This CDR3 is CASRETGRETQYF. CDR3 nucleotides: TGTGCCAGCAGGGAGACAGGGAGGGAGACCCAGTACTTC.

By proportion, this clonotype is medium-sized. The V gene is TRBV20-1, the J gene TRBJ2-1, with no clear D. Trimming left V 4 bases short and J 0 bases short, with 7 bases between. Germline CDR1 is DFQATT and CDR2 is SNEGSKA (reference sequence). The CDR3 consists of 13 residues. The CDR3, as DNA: TGCAGTGCTAAGAAGAGCTCCTACAATGAGCAGTTCTTC. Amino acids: CSAKKSSYNEQFF.

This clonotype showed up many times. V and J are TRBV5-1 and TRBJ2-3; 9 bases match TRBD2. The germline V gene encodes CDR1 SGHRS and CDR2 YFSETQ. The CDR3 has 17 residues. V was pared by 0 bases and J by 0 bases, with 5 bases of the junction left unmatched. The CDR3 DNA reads TGCGCCAGCAGCTTGGGAGCGGGGGGAGGAAGCACAGATACGCAGTATTTT. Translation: CASSLGAGGGSTDTQYF. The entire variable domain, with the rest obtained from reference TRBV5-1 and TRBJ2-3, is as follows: KAGVTQTPRYLIKTRGQQVTLSCSPISGHRSVSWYQQTPGQGLQFLFEYFSETQRNKGNFPGRFSGRQFSNSRSEMNVSTLELGDSALYLCASSLGAGGGSTDTQYFGPGTRLTVL.

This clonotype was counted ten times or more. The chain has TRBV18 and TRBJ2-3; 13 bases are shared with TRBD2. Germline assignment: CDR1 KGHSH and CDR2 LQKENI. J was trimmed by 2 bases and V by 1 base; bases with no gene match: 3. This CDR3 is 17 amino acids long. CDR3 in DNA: TGTGCCAGCTCACCACTGGGACTAGCGGGGAACACAGATACGCAGTATTTT. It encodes CASSPLGLAGNTDTQYF.

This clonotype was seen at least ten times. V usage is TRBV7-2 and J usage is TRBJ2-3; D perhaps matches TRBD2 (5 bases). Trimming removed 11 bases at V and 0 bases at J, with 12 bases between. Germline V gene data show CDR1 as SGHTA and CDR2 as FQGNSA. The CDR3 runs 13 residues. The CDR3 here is CAGSPISTDTQYF. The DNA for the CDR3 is TGTGCCGGGAGCCCCATCAGCACAGATACGCAGTATTTT.

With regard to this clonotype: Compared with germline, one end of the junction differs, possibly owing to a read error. The CDR3 DNA sequence: TGCATCGTTGACTTGAGGTCAGGGGCAGATACGCAGTATTTT. It codes for CIVDLRSGADTQYF. V gene TRBV29-1 combines with J gene TRBJ2-3, with D possibly being TRBD1 (6 bases). The CDR3 spans 14 residues. Germline V gene lookup returns CDR1 SQVTM and CDR2 ANQGSEA.

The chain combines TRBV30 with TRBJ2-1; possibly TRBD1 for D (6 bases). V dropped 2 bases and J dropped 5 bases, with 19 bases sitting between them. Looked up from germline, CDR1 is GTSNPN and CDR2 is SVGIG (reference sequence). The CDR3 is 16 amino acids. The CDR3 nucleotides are TGTGCCTGGAGTACCGCTGGACAGCTGTTACACAATGAGCAGTTCTTC. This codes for CAWSTAGQLLHNEQFF.

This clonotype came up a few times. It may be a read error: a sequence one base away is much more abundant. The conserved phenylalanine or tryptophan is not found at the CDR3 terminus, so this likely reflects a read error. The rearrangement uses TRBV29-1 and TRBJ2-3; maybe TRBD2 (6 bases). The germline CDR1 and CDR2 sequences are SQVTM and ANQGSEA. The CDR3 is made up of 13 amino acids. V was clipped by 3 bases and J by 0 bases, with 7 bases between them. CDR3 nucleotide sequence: TGCAGCGTTGAGGGGGGAAGCACAGATACGCAGTATTAT. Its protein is CSVEGGSTDTQYY.

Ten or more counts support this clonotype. CDR3 sequence: CASGQPPRTDTQYF. CDR3 DNA sequence: TGTGCCAGCGGGCAGCCGCCTCGCACAGATACGCAGTATTTT. The V gene is TRBV6-2 or TRBV6-3, the J gene TRBJ2-3, with D hard to call. The CDR3 extends over 14 amino acids. Germline CDR1 reads MNHEY; CDR2 reads SVGEGT. V was cut by 8 bases and J by 1 base, with 13 bases left in between.